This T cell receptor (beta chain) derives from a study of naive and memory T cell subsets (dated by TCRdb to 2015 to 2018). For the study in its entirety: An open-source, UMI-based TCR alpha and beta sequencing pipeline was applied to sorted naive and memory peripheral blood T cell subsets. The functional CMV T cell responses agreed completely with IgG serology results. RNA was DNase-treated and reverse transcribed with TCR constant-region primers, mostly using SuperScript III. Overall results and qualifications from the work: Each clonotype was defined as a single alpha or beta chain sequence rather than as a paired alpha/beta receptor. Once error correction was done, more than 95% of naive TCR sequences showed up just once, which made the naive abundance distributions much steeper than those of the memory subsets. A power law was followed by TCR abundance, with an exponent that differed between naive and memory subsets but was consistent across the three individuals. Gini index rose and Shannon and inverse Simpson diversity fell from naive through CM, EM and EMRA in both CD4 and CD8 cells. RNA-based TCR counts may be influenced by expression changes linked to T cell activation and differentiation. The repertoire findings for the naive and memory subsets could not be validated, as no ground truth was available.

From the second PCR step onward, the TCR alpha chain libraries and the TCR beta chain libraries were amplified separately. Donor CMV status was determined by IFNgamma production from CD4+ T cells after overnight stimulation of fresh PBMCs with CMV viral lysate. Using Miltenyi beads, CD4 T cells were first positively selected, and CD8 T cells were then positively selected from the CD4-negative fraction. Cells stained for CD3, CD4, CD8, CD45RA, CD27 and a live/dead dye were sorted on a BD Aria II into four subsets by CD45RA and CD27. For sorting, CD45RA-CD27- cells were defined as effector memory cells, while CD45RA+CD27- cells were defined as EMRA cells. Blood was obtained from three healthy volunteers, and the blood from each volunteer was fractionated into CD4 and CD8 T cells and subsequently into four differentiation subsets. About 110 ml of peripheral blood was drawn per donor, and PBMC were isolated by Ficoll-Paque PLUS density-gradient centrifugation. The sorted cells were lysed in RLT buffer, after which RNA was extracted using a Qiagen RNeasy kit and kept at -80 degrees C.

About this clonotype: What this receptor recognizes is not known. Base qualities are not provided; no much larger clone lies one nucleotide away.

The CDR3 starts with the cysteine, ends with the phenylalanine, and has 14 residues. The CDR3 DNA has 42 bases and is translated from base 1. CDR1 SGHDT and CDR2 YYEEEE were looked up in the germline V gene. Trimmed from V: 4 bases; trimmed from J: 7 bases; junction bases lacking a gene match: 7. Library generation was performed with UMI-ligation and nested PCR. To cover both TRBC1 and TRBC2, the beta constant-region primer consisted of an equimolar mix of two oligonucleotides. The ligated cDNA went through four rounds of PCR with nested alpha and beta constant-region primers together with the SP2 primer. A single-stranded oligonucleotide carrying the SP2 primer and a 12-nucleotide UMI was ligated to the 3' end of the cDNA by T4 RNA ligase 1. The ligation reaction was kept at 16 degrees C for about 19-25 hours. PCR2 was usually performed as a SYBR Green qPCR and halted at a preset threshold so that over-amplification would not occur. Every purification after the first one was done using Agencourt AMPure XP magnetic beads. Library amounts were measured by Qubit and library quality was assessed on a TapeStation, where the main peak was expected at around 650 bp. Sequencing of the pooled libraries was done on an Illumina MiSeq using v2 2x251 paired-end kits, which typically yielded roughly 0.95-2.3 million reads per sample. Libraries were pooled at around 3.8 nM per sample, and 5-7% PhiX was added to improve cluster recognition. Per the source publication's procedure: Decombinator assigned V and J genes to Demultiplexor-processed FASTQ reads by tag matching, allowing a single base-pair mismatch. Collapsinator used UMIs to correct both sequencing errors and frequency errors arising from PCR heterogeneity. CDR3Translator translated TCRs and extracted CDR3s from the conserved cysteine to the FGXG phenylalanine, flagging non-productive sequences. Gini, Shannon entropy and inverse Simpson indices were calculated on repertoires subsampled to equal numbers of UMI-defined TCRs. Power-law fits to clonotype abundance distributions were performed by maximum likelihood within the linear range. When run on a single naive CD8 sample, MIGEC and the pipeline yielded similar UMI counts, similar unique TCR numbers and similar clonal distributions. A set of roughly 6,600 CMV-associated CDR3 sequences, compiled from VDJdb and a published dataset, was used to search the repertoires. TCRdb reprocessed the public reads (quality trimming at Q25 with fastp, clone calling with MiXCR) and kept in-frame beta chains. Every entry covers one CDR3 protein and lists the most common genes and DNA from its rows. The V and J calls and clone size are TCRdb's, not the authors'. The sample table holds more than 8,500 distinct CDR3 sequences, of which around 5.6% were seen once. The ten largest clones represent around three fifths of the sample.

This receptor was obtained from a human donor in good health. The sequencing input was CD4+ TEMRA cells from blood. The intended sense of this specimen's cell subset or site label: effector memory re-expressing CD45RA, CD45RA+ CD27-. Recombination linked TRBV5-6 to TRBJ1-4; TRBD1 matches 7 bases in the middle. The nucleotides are TGTGCCAGCAGCCGGACAGGAGAAGGTGAAAAACTGTTTTTT. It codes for CASSRTGEGEKLFF.